The 9 T cell receptor beta chains below come from one sample, sequenced in a study of control samples from healthy donors and cancer patients. The assay was immunoSEQ multiplex PCR, and TCRdb's table has in-frame clones only and misses some. Of under 200,000 clones in the sample, 85% to 90% are singletons; the top ten hold 4.9%. Sequencing was done on a sample of blood. All receptors derive from a woman in her twenties or thirties in good health.

The chain recombines TRBV29-1 with TRBJ1-1; the D is unclear. The CDR3 has 17 residues. Looked up from germline, CDR1 is SQVTM and CDR2 is ANQGSEA. V was trimmed by 6 bases and J by 2 bases, leaving 25 bases between them. The CDR3 sequence: CSVHPGWTEIGNTEAFF. CDR3 DNA sequence: TGCAGCGTCCACCCCGGGTGGACTGAGATCGGAAACACTGAAGCTTTCTTT. Full variable domain (rest looked up from reference TRBV29-1 and TRBJ1-1): SAVISQKPSRDICQRGTSLTIQCQVDSQVTMMFWYRQQPGQSLTLIATANQGSEATYESGFVIDKFPISRPNLTFSTLTVSNMSPEDSSIYLCSVHPGWTEIGNTEAFFGQGTRLTVV.

The rearrangement joins TRBV3-1 (or the pseudogene TRBV3-2) to TRBJ1-1; D possibly corresponds to TRBD1 (6 bases). The V gene's germline CDR1 is LGHDT and CDR2 YNNKEL (reference sequence). The CDR3 has 14 amino acids. The V end lost 4 bases, the J end lost 4 bases, and 13 bases lay between the germline ends. CDR3 nucleotides: TGTGCCAGCAGCCTAGGGGGGTGGAGCACTGAAGCTTTCTTT. Translating gives CASSLGGWSTEAFF.

This clone is a singleton in its sample. The chain links TRBV3-1 (or the pseudogene TRBV3-2) to TRBJ1-3; 7 bases are a match to TRBD1. The length of the CDR3 is 15 residues. The trim removed 4 bases at V and 0 bases at J, leaving 3 bases unmatched. From germline, CDR1 is LGHDT and CDR2 YNNKEL (reference sequence). The CDR3 bases are TGTGCCAGCAGCCGACAGGGCATCTCTGGAAACACCATATATTTT. This codes for CASSRQGISGNTIYF.

V usage is TRBV3-1 (or the pseudogene TRBV3-2) and J usage is TRBJ2-3, with D tentatively TRBD1 or TRBD2 (6 bases each). The CDR3 covers 16 residues. Germline values: CDR1 LGHDT, CDR2 YNNKEL (reference sequence). The V and J ends lost 1 base and 3 bases respectively, with 14 bases between them. CDR3 loop: CASSQVTRGGTDTQYF. The CDR3 DNA follows: TGTGCCAGCAGCCAAGTCACGCGAGGGGGGACAGATACGCAGTATTTT.

The genes are TRBV7-8 and TRBJ2-5; 8 positions match TRBD1. V lost 5 bases and J lost 4; bases outside the gene matches: 9. Germline CDR1 SGHVS, CDR2 FQNEAQ. The CDR3 loop spans 15 amino acids. The CDR3 region is CASSPPGGLGETQYF. As DNA, the CDR3 is TGTGCCAGCAGCCCGCCAGGGGGCTTAGGAGAGACCCAGTACTTC.

There are a few counts of this clone. The same CDR3 can be traced to other DNA sequences in this sample. The chain combines TRBV19 with TRBJ1-1; TRBD1 aligns across 9 bases. Losses at the gene ends were 8 bases for V and 11 bases for J; bases not matched to a gene: 9. This CDR3 region has 12 residues. Germline V gives CDR1 LNHDA, CDR2 SQIVND (reference sequence). CDR3 loop: CASQQGAREAFF. In DNA form, the CDR3 reads TGTGCCAGTCAACAGGGGGCTCGGGAGGCTTTCTTT.

The chain carries TRBV2 and TRBJ1-1; D perhaps matches TRBD1 (5 bases). The germline gives CDR1 SNHLY, CDR2 FYNNEI. There are 14 residues in the CDR3. The V and J ends lost 7 bases and 1 base respectively, with 13 bases between them. The CDR3 sequence: CASTPGPGNTEAFF. The CDR3 DNA reads TGTGCCAGCACTCCGGGGCCAGGGAACACTGAAGCTTTCTTT.

The CDR3 DNA reads TGTGCTAGTGGGAGCCAGACAGGGGGAACTAACTATGGCTACACCTTC. Its translation: CASGSQTGGTNYGYTF. V is TRBV12-5 and J is TRBJ1-2; TRBD1 aligns across 9 bases. This CDR3 has 16 amino acids. Germline values: CDR1 LGHNT, CDR2 FRNRAP. V gave up 6 bases and J gave up 0 bases; unmatched junction bases: 8.

The V call is TRBV2, the J call TRBJ1-5; D uncertain. Deletions cut 6 bases from V and 5 bases from J, with 8 bases between. This CDR3 spans 12 amino acids. The germline V gene encodes CDR1 SNHLY and CDR2 FYNNEI. The chain's CDR3 is CASSSFDQPQHF. For the CDR3, the DNA is TGTGCCAGCAGCTCTTTCGATCAGCCCCAGCATTTT.